This paragraph covers one T cell receptor beta chain sequence. Its antigen is as yet unknown. Germline trimming cut 2 bases from V and 3 bases from J; bases unmatched to any gene: 8. The length of the CDR3 is 17 residues. The germline V gene has CDR1 SGHNT and CDR2 YYREEE (reference sequence). Every participant gave one or more pre-ART and two or more post-ART PBMC samples. The sample originates from a study of long-term antiretroviral therapy in people with HIV. Study findings and constraints: Possibly under older ART regimens, blood was drawn between about 2003 and 2017. Whichever time point was examined, clones expanded before ART dominated the repertoire. With ART, diversity went up but was still lower than in transplant donor controls.

A v3.0 immunoSEQ assay was performed at survey level. Generated by immunoSEQ multiplex PCR, the TCRdb table keeps only in-frame clones and is missing some. The sample consists of about 21,000 clones, 85% to 90% of them appearing once. The sequences come from unsorted PBMCs, collected 2.3 years after starting antiretroviral therapy. This TCR was sampled from a man between 60 and 70 years old with HIV. The chain employs TRBV5-4 and TRBJ1-6; TRBD1 matches 7 bases. CDR3 bases: TGTGCCAGCAGCTTACGGGACAGCCAACACTATAATTCACCCCTCCACTTT. Residues: CASSLRDSQHYNSPLHF.